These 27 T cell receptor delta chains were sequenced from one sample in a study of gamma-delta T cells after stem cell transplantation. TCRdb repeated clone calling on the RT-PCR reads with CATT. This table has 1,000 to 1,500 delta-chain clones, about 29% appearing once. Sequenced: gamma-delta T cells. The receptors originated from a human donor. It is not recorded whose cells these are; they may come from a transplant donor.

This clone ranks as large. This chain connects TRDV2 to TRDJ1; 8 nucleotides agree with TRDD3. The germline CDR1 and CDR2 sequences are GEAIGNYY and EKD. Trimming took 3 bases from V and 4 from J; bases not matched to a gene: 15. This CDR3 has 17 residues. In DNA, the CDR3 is TGTGCCTGTGACCCCCGAATAGGCTGGGGGACCCTCGATAAACTCATCTTT. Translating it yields CACDPRIGWGTLDKLIF.

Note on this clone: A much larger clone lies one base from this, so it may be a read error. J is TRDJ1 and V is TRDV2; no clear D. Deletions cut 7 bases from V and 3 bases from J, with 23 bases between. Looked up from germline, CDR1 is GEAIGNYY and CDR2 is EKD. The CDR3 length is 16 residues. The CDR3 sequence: CACESLEHRSADKLIF. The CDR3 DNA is TGTGCCTGCGAATCTCTTGAGCACAGGTCGGCCGATAAACTCATCTTT.

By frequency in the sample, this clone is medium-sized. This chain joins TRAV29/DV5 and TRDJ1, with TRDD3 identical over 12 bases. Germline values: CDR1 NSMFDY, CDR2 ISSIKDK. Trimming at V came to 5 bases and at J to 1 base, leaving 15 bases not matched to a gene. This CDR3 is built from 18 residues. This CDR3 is CAANYSYWGILFTDKLIF. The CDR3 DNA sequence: TGTGCAGCCAATTATTCTTACTGGGGGATACTATTCACCGATAAACTCATCTTT.

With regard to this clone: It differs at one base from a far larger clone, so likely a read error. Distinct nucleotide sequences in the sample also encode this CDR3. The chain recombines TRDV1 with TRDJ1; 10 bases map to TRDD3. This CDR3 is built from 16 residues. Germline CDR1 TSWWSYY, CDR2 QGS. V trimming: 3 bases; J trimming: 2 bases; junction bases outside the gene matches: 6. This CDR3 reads CALGEVLLGDTDKLIF. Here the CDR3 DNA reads TGTGCTCTTGGGGAGGTTCTACTGGGGGATACCGATAAACTCATCTTT.

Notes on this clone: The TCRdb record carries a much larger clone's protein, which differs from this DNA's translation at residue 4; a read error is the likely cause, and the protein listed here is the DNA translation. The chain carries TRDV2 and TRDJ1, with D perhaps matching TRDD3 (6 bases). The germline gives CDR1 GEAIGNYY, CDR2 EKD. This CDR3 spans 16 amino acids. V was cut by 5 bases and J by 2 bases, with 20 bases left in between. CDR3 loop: CACGAMGPLGTDKLIF. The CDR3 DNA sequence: TGTGCCTGTGGCGCCATGGGGCCCCTGGGGACCGATAAACTCATCTTT.

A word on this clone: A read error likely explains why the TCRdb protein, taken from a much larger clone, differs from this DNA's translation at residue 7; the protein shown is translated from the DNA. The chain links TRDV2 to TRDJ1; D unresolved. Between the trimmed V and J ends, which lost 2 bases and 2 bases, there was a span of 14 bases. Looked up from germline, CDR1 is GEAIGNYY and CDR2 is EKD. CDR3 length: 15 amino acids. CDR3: CACDSVRIETDKLIF. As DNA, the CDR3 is TGTGCCTGTGACAGCGTGAGGATTGAGACCGATAAACTCATCTTT.

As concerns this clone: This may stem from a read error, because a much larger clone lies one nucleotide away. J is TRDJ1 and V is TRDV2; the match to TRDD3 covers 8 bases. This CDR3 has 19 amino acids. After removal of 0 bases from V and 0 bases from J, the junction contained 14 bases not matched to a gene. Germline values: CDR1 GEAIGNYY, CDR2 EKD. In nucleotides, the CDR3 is TGTGCCTGTGACACCGTTGGTGCTGGGGGACCCCCGTACACCGATAAACTCATCTTT. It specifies CACDTVGAGGPPYTDKLIF.

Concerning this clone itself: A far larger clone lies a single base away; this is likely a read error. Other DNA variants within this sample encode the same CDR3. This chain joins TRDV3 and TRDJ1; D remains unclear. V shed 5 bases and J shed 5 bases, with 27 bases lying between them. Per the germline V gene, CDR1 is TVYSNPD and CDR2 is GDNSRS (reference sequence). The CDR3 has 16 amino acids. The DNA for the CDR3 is TGTGCCCTCGCAACGTATGGATCAGGATTCACAGATAAACTCATCTTT. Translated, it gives CALATYGSGFTDKLIF.

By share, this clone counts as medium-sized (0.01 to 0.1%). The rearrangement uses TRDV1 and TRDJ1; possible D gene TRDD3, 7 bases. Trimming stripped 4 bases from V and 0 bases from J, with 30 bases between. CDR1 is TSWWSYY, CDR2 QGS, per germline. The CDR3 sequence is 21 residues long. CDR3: CALGGPVASFSTGGYTDKLIF. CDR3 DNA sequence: TGTGCTCTTGGGGGTCCCGTGGCTTCCTTCTCCACGGGGGGATACACCGATAAACTCATCTTT.

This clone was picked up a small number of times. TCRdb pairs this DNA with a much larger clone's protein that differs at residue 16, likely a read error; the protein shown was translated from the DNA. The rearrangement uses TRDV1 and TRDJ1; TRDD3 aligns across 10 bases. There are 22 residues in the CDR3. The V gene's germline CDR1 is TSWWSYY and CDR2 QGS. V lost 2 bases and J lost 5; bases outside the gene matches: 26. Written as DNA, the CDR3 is TGTGCTCTTGGGGAAAGTCCTTCCCCCCGTCGGTGGGGGATACCCCACGGGGATAAACTCATCTTT. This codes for CALGESPSPRRWGIPHGDKLIF.

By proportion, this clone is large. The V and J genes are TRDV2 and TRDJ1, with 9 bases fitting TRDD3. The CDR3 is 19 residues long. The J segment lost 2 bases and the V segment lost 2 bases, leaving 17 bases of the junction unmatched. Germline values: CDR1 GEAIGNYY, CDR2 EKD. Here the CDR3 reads CACDSMSPTTGDTTDKLIF. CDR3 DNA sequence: TGTGCCTGTGACAGCATGAGCCCTACTACGGGGGATACTACCGATAAACTCATCTTT.

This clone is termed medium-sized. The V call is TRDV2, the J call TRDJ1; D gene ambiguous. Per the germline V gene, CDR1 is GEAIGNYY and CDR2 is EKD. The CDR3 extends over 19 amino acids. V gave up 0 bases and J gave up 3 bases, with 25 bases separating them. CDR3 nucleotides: TGTGCCTGTGACACCTTGCAGGATCATGGTGCCGATCTTCCCGATAAACTCATCTTT. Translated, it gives CACDTLQDHGADLPDKLIF.

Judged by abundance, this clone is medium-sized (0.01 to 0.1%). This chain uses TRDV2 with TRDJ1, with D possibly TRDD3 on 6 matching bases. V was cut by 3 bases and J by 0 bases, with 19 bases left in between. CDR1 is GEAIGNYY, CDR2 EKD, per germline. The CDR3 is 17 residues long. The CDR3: CACDPVGGGYYTDKLIF. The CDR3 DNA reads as TGTGCCTGTGACCCGGTGGGGGGAGGCTACTACACCGATAAACTCATCTTT.

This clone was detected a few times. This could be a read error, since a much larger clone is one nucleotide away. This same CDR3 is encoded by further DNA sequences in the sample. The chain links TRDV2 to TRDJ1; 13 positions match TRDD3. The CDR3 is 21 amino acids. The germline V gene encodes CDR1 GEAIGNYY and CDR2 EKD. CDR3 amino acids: CACDNLPGTGGYGRYTDKLIF. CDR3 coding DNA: TGTGCTTGTGACAACCTTCCCGGTACTGGGGGATACGGCCGGTACACCGATAAACTCATCTTT.

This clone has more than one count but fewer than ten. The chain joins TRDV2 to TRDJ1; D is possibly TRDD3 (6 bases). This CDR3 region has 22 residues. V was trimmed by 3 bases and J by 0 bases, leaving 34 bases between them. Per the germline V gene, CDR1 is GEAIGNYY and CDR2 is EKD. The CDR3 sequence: CACDSLAGAHNLPGVYTDKLIF. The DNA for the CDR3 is TGTGCCTGTGACTCCCTTGCTGGGGCCCATAATCTTCCCGGGGTGTACACCGATAAACTCATCTTT.

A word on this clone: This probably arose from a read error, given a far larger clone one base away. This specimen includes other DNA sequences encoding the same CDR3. The CDR3 DNA is TGTGCCTGTGATCCACTGGGGGACGGGTACACCGATAAGCTCATCTTT. It yields the protein CACDPLGDGYTDKLIF. The rearrangement links TRDV2 to TRDJ1; TRDD3 agrees at 9 bases. The CDR3 runs 16 residues. CDR1 is GEAIGNYY, CDR2 EKD, per germline.

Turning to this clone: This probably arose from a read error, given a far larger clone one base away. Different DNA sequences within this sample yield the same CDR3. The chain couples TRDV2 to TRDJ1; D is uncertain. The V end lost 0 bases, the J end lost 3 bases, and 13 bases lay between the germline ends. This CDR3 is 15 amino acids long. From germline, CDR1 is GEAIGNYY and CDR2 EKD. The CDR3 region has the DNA TGTGCCTGTGACACCGTCGGACCTCCTGCCGATAAACTCATCTTT. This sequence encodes CACDTVGPPADKLIF.

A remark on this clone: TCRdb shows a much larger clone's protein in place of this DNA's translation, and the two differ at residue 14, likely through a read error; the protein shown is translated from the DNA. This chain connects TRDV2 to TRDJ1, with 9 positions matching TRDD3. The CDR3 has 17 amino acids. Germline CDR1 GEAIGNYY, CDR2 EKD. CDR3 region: CACFPLLGDLNTDRLIF. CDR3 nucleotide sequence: TGTGCCTGTTTCCCCTTACTGGGGGACTTGAACACCGATAGACTCATCTTT.

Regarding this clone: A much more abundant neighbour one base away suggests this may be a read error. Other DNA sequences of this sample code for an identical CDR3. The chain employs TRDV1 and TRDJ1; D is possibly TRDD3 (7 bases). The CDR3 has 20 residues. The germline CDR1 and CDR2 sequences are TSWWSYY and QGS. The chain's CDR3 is CALGGLPPEPLGMGTDKLIF. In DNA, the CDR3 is TGTGCTCTTGGGGGCCTTCCGCCGGAACCACTGGGGATGGGCACCGATAAGCTCATCTTT.

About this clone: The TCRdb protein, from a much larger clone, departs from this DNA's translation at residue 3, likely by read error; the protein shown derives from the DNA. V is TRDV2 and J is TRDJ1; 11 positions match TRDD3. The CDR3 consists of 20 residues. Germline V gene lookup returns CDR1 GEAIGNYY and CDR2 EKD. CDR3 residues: CARDTPFELGDKGGADKLIF. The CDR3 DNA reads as TGTGCCCGTGACACACCGTTCGAACTGGGGGATAAAGGAGGGGCCGATAAACTCATCTTT.

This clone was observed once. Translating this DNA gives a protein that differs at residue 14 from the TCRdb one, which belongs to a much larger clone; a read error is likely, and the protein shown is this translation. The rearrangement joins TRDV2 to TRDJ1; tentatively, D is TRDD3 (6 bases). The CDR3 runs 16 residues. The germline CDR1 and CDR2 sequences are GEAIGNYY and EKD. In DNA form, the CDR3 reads TGTGCCTGTGACAGGATGGGGGCTTGGAACACCGATAAACCCATCTTT. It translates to CACDRMGAWNTDKPIF.

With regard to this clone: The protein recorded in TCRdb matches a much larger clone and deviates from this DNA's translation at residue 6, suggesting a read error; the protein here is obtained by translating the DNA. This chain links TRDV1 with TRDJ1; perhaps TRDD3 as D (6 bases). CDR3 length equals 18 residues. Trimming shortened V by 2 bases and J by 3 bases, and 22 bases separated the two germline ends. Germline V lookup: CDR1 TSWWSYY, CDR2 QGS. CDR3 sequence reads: CALGEWYRGYPGPDKLIF. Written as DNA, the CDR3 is TGTGCTCTTGGGGAATGGTACCGTGGATACCCCGGGCCCGATAAACTCATCTTT.

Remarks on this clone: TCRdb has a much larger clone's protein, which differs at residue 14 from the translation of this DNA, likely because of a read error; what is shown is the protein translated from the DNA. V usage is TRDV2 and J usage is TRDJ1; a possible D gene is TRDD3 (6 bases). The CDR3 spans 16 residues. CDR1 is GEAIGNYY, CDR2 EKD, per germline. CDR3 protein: CACDRMGAWNTDKFIF. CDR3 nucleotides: TGTGCCTGTGACAGGATGGGGGCTTGGAACACCGATAAATTCATCTTT.

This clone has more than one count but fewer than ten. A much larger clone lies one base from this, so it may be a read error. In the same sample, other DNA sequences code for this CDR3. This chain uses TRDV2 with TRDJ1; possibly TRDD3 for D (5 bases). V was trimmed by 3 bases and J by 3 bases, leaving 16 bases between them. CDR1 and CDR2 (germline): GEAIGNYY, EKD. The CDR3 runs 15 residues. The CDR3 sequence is CACDAVGGFADKLIF. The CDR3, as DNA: TGTGCCTGTGACGCCGTCGGGGGTTTCGCCGATAAACTCATCTTT.

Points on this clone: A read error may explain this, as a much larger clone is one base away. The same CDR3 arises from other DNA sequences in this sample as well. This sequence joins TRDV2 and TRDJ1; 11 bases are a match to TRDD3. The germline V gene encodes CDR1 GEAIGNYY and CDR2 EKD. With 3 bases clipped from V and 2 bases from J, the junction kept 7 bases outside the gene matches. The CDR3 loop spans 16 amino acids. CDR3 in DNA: TGTGCCTGTGACTCACTGGGGGATAACGGGACCGATAAACTCATCTTT. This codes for CACDSLGDNGTDKLIF.

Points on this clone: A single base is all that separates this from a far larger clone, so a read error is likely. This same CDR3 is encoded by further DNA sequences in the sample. This chain's CDR3 is CALATYGSGFTDKLIF. The CDR3 DNA sequence: TGTGCCCTCGCAACGTATGGATCAGGATTCACTGATAAACTCATCTTT. The V gene is TRDV3, the J gene TRDJ1; D ambiguous. Germline assignment: CDR1 TVYSNPD and CDR2 GDNSRS (reference sequence). V lost 5 bases to trimming and J lost 5 bases, with 27 bases between them. The CDR3 contains 16 residues.

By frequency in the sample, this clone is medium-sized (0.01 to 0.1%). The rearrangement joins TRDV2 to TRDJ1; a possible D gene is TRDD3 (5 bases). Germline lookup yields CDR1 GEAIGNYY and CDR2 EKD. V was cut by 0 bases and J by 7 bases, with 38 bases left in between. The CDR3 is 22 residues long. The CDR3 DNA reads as TGTGCCTGTGACACCGTAATTTCGGGGGCGCTGGACCCCCCCCCGCGACCCCTTAAACTCATCTTT. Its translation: CACDTVISGALDPPPRPLKLIF.